The entry below gives a single T cell receptor (beta chain) sequence along with its context. Its antigen is undetermined. This table comes from immunoSEQ multiplex PCR, and its TCRdb copy is limited to in-frame clones, with some not included. This sample has roughly 65,000 clones, with around 69% found just once. V was trimmed by 2 bases and J by 7 bases, leaving 15 bases between them. The CDR3 spans 15 residues. CDR1 is SGHTA and CDR2 is FQGNSA in the germline V gene. Expansion with viral peptide pools was applied to antigen-specific CD4+ T cells by the ViraFEST assay prior to sequencing. Investigators separated out CD4+ T cells once 9 to 11 days of culture had passed. According to the study, vaccine recipients showed no prior SARS-CoV-2 infection and negative nucleocapsid antibodies. A few million PBMC per well were cultured with approximately 10 IU/ml IL-2 and 8 to 10 ug/ml peptides. The authors replaced half the medium with IL-2 medium on days 3 and 7.

This sample stems from a study of vaccination effects on CD4 cells after COVID-19. Study at large: Each participant was administered two doses of either the BNT162b2 or the mRNA-1273 vaccine.

Study results and caveats: Vaccine- and infection-induced clones showed marked clonal contraction late following vaccination.

V and J are TRBV7-2 and TRBJ2-1; D may be TRBD2 (6 bases). The sequences come from CD4+ T cells from PBMCs cultured with HCoV-NL63 spike peptides, collected before COVID-19 vaccination. The receptor's source is a human donor who received a COVID-19 vaccine. DNA of the CDR3: TGTGCCAGCAGCTTAAGAGGGACTCCTAGAAATGAGCAGTTCTTC. The encoded protein is CASSLRGTPRNEQFF.